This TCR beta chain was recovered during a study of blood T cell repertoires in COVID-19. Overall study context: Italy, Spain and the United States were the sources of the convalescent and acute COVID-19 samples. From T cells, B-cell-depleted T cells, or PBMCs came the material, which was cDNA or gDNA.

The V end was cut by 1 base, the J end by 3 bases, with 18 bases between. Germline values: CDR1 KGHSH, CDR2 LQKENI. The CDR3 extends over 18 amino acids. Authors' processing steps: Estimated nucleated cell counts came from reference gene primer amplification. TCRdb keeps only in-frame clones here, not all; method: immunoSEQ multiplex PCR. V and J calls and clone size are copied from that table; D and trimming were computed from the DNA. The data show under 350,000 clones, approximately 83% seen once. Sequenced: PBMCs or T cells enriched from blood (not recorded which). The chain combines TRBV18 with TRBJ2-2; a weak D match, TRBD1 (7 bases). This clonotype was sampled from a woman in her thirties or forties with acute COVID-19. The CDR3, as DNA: TGTGCCAGCTCACCACGGTTCGGGGGACAGCGGGACACCGGGGAGCTGTTTTTT. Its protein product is CASSPRFGGQRDTGELFF. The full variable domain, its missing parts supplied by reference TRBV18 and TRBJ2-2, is NAGVMQNPRHLVRRRGQEARLRCSPMKGHSHVYWYRQLPEEGLKFMVYLQKENIIDESGMPKERFSAEFPKEGPSILRIQQVVRGDSAAYFCASSPRFGGQRDTGELFFGEGSRLTVL.